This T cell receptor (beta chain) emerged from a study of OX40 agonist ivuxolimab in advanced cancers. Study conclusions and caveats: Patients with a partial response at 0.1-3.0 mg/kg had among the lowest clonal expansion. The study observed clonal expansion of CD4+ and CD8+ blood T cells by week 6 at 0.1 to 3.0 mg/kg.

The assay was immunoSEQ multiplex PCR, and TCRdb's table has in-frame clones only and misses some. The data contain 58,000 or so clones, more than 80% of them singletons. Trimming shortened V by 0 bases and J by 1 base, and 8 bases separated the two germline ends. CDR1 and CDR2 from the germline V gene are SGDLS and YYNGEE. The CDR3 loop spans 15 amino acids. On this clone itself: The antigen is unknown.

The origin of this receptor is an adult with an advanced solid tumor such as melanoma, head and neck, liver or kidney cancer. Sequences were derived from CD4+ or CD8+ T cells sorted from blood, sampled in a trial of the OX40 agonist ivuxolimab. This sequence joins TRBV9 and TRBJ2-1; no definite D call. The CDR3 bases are TGTGCCAGCAGCGTAGGTGGTGATTCCTACAATGAGCAGTTCTTC. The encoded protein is CASSVGGDSYNEQFF.